This TCR beta chain was captured in a study of naive and memory T cell subsets. Study-level points and caveats: This RNA-based method may be sensitive to activation-related transcript changes.

Ligated cDNA underwent four rounds of PCR with nested alpha and beta constant region primers and SP2. One entry per CDR3 protein results from TCRdb running MiXCR on the 5' RACE reads. In the table there are more than 50,000 distinct CDR3 sequences, more than 6% of which are singletons. Turning to this clonotype: Its antigen remains unknown.

An oligonucleotide containing a UMI was ligated to the 3' end of TCR cDNA. Adult healthy volunteers gave 2.5 ml peripheral blood for whole-blood RNA. Reverse transcription used DNase-treated unsorted total RNA, aiming for about 1 to 1000 ng. V lost 5 bases and J lost 1, with 8 bases in between. CDR3 length: 13 amino acids. This chain joins TRBV12-3 or TRBV12-4 and TRBJ1-1; no definite D call. The receptor's source is a female donor in good health. The CDR3 here is CASSKYKNTEAFF. CDR3 nucleotide sequence: TGTGCCAGCAGTAAATACAAGAACACTGAAGCTTTCTTT.